The 10 T cell receptor beta chains presented below share a single source sample, sequenced in a study of quantifying T cell responses using KT2 cells. About the research overall: Reverse transcription used primers in the TCR alpha and beta constant regions.

An oligo carrying a UMI was ligated to the cDNA 3' end. An equimolar mix of RC1.1 and RC1.2 primed the beta chain across TRBC1 and TRBC2. TCRdb re-analysed the UMI-ligation and nested PCR reads in MiXCR, keeping a single row per CDR3 protein. The sample lists 25,000 to 35,000 distinct CDR3 sequences; around 10% were seen once. The sequencing input was PBMCs spiked with cells of the T cell clone KT2. These receptors were taken from a human donor.

This clonotype appeared a few times. The genes are TRBV20-1 and TRBJ2-6; 9 nucleotides line up with TRBD1. Germline assignment: CDR1 DFQATT and CDR2 SNEGSKA (reference sequence). The ends lost 6 bases at V and 0 bases at J; junction bases unmatched: 3. This CDR3 has 15 residues. Written as DNA, the CDR3 is TGCAGTGCCCGGGACAGGGTCTCTGGGGCCAACGTCCTGACTTTC. This encodes CSARDRVSGANVLTF.

This clonotype was counted between two and nine times. The chain employs TRBV6-2 or TRBV6-3 and TRBJ1-1, with D perhaps TRBD1 (6 bases). The CDR3 loop spans 16 amino acids. Between the trimmed V and J ends, which lost 2 bases and 3 bases, there was a span of 16 bases. Germline V gene sequence: CDR1 MNHEY, CDR2 SVGEGT. CDR3 loop: CASSYRGGGQYTEAFF. The DNA of the CDR3 is TGTGCCAGCAGTTACAGGGGGGGCGGACAGTACACTGAAGCTTTCTTT.

The sample holds many counts of this clonotype. The CDR3 DNA reads TGTGCCAGCAGCCCCTGGCGGGGTTATAACACCGGGGAGCTGTTTTTT. Translating gives CASSPWRGYNTGELFF. V gene TRBV3-1 combines with J gene TRBJ2-2; D might be TRBD2 (6 bases). Germline V CDR1 and CDR2: LGHDT, YNNKEL (reference sequence). This CDR3 region has 16 residues. Trimming cost V 4 bases and J 2 bases, with 14 bases left between them. Based on the CDR3 plus reference TRBV3-1 and TRBJ2-2, the full variable domain is DTAVSQTPKYLVTQMGNDKSIKCEQNLGHDTMYWYKQDSKKFLKIMFSYNNKELIINETVPNRFSPKSPDKAHLNLHINSLELGDSAVYFCASSPWRGYNTGELFFGEGSRLTVL.

This clonotype was seen repeatedly, ten times or more. The V call is TRBV20-1, the J call TRBJ2-3, with D tentatively TRBD2 (6 bases). The V gene's germline CDR1 is DFQATT and CDR2 SNEGSKA (reference sequence). The V gene lost 0 bases and the J gene lost 2 bases, with 15 bases spanning the gap. CDR3 length: 16 residues. The CDR3 spells CSARDGVADPTDTQYF. The CDR3 region has the DNA TGCAGTGCTAGAGATGGGGTAGCGGACCCCACAGATACGCAGTATTTT.

V usage is TRBV30 and J usage is TRBJ1-2; D not resolved. This CDR3 is built from 11 residues. V lost 1 base to trimming and J lost 4 bases, with 4 bases between them. CDR1 and CDR2 (germline): GTSNPN, SVGIG (reference sequence). The DNA of the CDR3 is TGTGCCTGGAGTGACAGCTATGGCTACACCTTC. It specifies CAWSDSYGYTF.

V is TRBV13 and J is TRBJ2-3, with TRBD2 as a possible D gene (5 bases). V lost 5 bases to trimming and J lost 8 bases, with 11 bases between them. The CDR3 has 12 amino acids. CDR1 is PRHDT and CDR2 is FYEKMQ in the germline V gene (reference sequence). This CDR3 is CASSPPGGTQYF. The CDR3 nucleotides are TGTGCCAGCAGCCCCCCCGGAGGTACGCAGTATTTT.

This clonotype has just a few counts. The V gene is TRBV6-6, the J gene TRBJ1-2; tentatively, D is TRBD1 (5 bases). V was trimmed by 0 bases and J by 7 bases, leaving 12 bases between them. Germline-derived CDR1 and CDR2 are MNHNY and SVGAGI (reference sequence). The CDR3 has 14 residues. The chain's CDR3 is CASSYSQGESGYTF. CDR3 nucleotides: TGTGCCAGCAGTTACTCCCAGGGTGAGAGTGGCTACACCTTC.

Ten or more counts support this clonotype. J is TRBJ2-2 and V is TRBV21-1; the D segment call TRBD2 is taken from the table without a DNA check. TRBV21-1 is a pseudogene. This CDR3 region has 15 residues. DNA for the CDR3: TGTGCCAGCAGGACTAGCGGGGGAAACACCGGGGAGCTGTTTTTT. It translates to CASRTSGGNTGELFF.

The genes are TRBV7-2 and TRBJ2-7, with D perhaps matching TRBD2 (6 bases). Germline CDR1 SGHTA, CDR2 FQGNSA. V dropped 11 bases and J dropped 1 base, with 15 bases sitting between them. This CDR3 has 13 amino acids. The CDR3 DNA is TGTGCCCGACCGGGACTCGATTCCTACGAGCAGTACTTC. Amino acid sequence: CARPGLDSYEQYF.

This clonotype was detected ten times or more. The rearrangement links TRBV2 to TRBJ2-2; 8 bases are shared with TRBD1. Trimming removed 4 bases from V and 5 bases from J; junction bases left unmatched: 6. This CDR3 region has 15 residues. The V gene's germline CDR1 is SNHLY and CDR2 FYNNEI. The CDR3 region is CASSGDRRRTGELFF. CDR3 nucleotides: TGTGCCAGCAGTGGGGACAGGAGAAGGACCGGGGAGCTGTTTTTT.